This T cell receptor (beta chain) was identified in a study of cytomegalovirus exposure and HLA in healthy donors. Study-wide points: From TCR beta sequences, most subjects' HLA-A and HLA-B alleles were reportedly predicted accurately.

As for this clone: Its target is not known.

Amplification used 60 Vbeta primers and 13 Jbeta primers. Repertoires were generated with immunoSEQ multiplex PCR, while TCRdb's copy carries only in-frame clones and drops some. Its listing shows about 130,000 clones. The CDR3 consists of 15 residues. The germline V gene encodes CDR1 MGHRA and CDR2 YSYEKL. Trimming removed 0 bases at V and 5 bases at J, with 13 bases between. The chain is built from TRBV4-1 and TRBJ1-1; D possibly corresponds to TRBD1 (6 bases). This sequence originates from a man aged 40-49 years in good health and CMV-seronegative. The sequencing input was PBMCs. In DNA, the CDR3 is TGCGCCAGCAGCCAAGACGCGGGGGCTGGGACTGAAGCTTTCTTT. Protein sequence: CASSQDAGAGTEAFF.